This T cell receptor (beta chain) was sequenced for a study of T cell repertoires in cytomegalovirus infection (dated 2019 in TCRdb). Regarding the complete study: Donor HLA type was relevant to the analysis, because carriage of CMV infection together with the matching HLA type was indicated by public TCR beta signatures. Beyond this particular receptor, the publication reports: In the ex vivo response, HLA-C-restricted CMV-specific TCR beta clonotypes were dominant, and in two of eight donors the single most frequent clonotype came from this HLA-C-restricted group. In both this cohort and an independent cohort of some 380 donors, the cumulative frequency of public TCR beta family members distinguished carriers of CMV infection plus the relevant HLA type.

This clonotype was seen many times. Its antigen remains unidentified. Base-call qualities are not available, and no considerably larger clone is one nucleotide away. This sample was sequenced with an Illumina HiSeq 1500. Using fastp at Q25 and MiXCR, TCRdb reprocessed the public reads and kept productive beta chains. All rows with the same CDR3 protein become a single entry with the most common DNA and genes. This sample comprises 450,000 to 550,000 distinct CDR3 sequences, 15% to 20% of them detected only once. Of the sample, 20% to 30% falls within the top ten clones. Deletion took 4 bases off V and 1 base off J, with a span of 13 bases between the germline ends. The germline V gene (reference sequence) gives CDR1 as SEHNR and CDR2 as FQNEAQ. Taken from cysteine to phenylalanine, the CDR3 has 15 residues. Only the CDR3 region is kept as DNA, spanning 45 bases read in frame from base 1.

The chain uses TRBV7-9 and TRBJ2-5; TRBD2 is perhaps the D gene, given 7 matching bases. The sequence was collected from a human donor in good health (CMV status not recorded). Some clones in this sample may be carry-over from other donors' samples. The sequenced material came from CD8+ T cells from PBMCs. The nucleotide sequence reads as follows: TGTGCCAGCAGCTCCAACCGGGGGGCCCAAGAGACCCAGTACTTC. This codes for CASSSNRGAQETQYF.